Included here is one T cell receptor (beta chain) sequence, with context. Original analysis: Amplification of reference gene primers was used by the study to estimate nucleated cell counts. Produced via immunoSEQ multiplex PCR; TCRdb's table is partial and in-frame only. D and trimming were read from the DNA, whereas the V and J calls and clone size are those reported in that table. The data hold over 200,000 clones, with approximately 84% observed a single time. This sample stems from a study of blood T cell repertoires in COVID-19. At the level of the study: The cDNA or gDNA used as material had been derived from T cells, B-cell-depleted T cells, or PBMCs.

The CDR3 runs 14 residues. Trimming removed 0 bases at V and 8 bases at J, with 13 bases between. Germline V gene data show CDR1 as ENHRY and CDR2 as SYGVKD. All enrollees were roughly 18 to 90 years old and from about 25 US areas. Cohorts were assigned according to the clinical history that participants reported. Sequenced: PBMCs or T cells enriched from blood (not recorded which). The gene calls are TRBV10-3 and TRBJ1-2; no definite D call. This TCR was sampled from a man aged 55 to 69 who had recovered from COVID-19. The CDR3 here is CAISESYSLGGYTF. DNA of the CDR3: TGTGCCATCAGTGAGTCGTACAGCTTAGGAGGCTACACCTTC.